This T cell receptor beta chain was sequenced during a study of blood T cell repertoires in COVID-19. Overall study: Samples taken during acute and convalescent COVID-19 were collected in the United States, Italy and Spain. Sample material is recorded as cDNA or gDNA derived from T cells, B-cell-depleted T cells, or PBMCs.

Authors' data handling: Scientists estimated how many nucleated cells there were by amplifying reference gene primers. Repertoires were generated with immunoSEQ multiplex PCR, while TCRdb's copy carries only in-frame clones and drops some. The V and J calls and clone size come from that table; D and trimming were worked out from the DNA. The sample shows some 200,000 clones, around nine tenths of them seen only once. Trimming removed 4 bases from V and 7 bases from J, with 14 bases in between. This CDR3 is 13 amino acids long. Germline V lookup: CDR1 MNHEY, CDR2 SMNVEV (reference sequence). The rearrangement links TRBV27 to TRBJ2-7; D might be TRBD2 (6 bases). The sequenced sample was peripheral blood. The receptor was derived from a woman aged 18-29 years who had recovered from COVID-19. The CDR3, as DNA: TGTGCCAGCAGTTACCTAATGGGGGGTGAGCAGTACGTC. It translates to CASSYLMGGEQYV.